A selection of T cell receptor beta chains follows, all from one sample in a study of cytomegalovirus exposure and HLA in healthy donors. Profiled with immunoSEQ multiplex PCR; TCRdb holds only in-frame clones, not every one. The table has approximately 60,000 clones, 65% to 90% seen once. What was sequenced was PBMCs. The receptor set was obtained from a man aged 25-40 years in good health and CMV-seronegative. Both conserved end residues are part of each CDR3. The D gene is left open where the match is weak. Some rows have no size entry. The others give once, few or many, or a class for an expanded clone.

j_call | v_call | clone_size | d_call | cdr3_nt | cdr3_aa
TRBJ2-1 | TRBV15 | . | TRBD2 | TGTGCCACCAGCAGAGAGCCTAGCGGGAGAAACTACAATGAGCAGTTCTTC | CATSREPSGRNYNEQFF
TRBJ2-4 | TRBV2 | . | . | TGTGCCAGCAGCCTCGTCCGGGACATTCAGTACTTC | CASSLVRDIQYF
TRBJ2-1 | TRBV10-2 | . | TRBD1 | TGCGCCAGCAGTGCCAAGACCGGGACAGGTTACAATGAGCAGTTCTTC | CASSAKTGTGYNEQFF
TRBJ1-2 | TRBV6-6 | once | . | TGTGCCAGCAGTTACGGGACACACTATGGCTACACCTTC | CASSYGTHYGYTF
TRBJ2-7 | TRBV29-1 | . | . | TGCAGCGTTGAAGACAGGGCTACAAACTACGAGCAGTACTTC | CSVEDRATNYEQYF
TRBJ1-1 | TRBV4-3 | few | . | TGCGCCAGCAGCCAAGATCCAACGGTGATGAACACTGAAGCTTTCTTT | CASSQDPTVMNTEAFF
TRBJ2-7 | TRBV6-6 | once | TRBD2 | TGTGCCAGCAGTTTTTTAGCGGGAGAAAGCTACGAGCAGTACTTC | CASSFLAGESYEQYF
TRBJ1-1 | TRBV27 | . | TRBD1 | TGTGCCAGCAGTTTATCGAGAAGGACAGGTTTGAACACTGAAGCTTTCTTT | CASSLSRRTGLNTEAFF
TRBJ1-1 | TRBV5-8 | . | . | TGTGCCAGCAGCTTGAGTGTTTATCAGGGTCGTGCTGAAGCTTTCTTT | CASSLSVYQGRAEAFF
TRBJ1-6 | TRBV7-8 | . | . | TGTGCCAGCAGCTTAGGGGGCCCCTATAATTCACCCCTCCACTTT | CASSLGGPYNSPLHF
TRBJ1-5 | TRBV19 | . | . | TGTGCCAGTAGTCCCCGGGACAAGGGATATAGCAATCAGCCCCAGCATTTT | CASSPRDKGYSNQPQHF
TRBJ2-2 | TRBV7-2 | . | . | TGTGCCAGCAGCTCCCATGGGAGCACCGGGGAGCTGTTTTTT | CASSSHGSTGELFF
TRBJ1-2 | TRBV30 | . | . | TGTGCCTGGAGTGTACTGAGAAGTTACCCTAACTATGGCTACACCTTC | CAWSVLRSYPNYGYTF
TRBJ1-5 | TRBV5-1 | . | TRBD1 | TGCGCCAGCAGCTTAGAACCGGGACAGGGATTTCAGCCCCAGCATTTT | CASSLEPGQGFQPQHF
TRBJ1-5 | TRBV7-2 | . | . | TGTGCCAGCAGCTTAGGGCACAGTAATAGCAATCAGCCCCAGCATTTT | CASSLGHSNSNQPQHF
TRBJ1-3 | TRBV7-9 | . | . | TGTTCCAGCACCACAGATGGAAACACCATATATTTT | CSSTTDGNTIYF
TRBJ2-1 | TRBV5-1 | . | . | TGCGCCAGCAGCTTGGGACAGAGGTACAATGAGCAGTTCTTC | CASSLGQRYNEQFF
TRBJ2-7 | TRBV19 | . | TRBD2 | TGTGCCAGTAGTGCCTCCCCCGGGGGGGGGCAGTACTTC | CASSASPGGGQYF
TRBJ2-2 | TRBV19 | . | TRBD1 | TGTGCCAGTAGTATCGGGGATGGTTCGAGGGGGCGAGGCACCGGGGAGCTGTTTTTT | CASSIGDGSRGRGTGELFF
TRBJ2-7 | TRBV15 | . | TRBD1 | TGTGCCACCAGCGGTCCGGGACAGGGGGCGCGAAACGAGCAGTACTTC | CATSGPGQGARNEQYF
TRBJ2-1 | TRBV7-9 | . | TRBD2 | TGTTCCAGCAGCTCTTACCGACTAGCGGGGGACCAGGGTGAGCAGTTCTTC | CSSSSYRLAGDQGEQFF
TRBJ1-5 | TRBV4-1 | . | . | TGCGCCAGCAGCCAACAGGGGATAAGCAATCAGCCCCAGCATTTT | CASSQQGISNQPQHF
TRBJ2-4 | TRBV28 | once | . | TGTGCCAGCAGTTTAAACACGGGATTCAACATTCAGTACTTC | CASSLNTGFNIQYF
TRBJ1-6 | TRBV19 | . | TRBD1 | TGTGCCAGTAGTCCCGGGACAGATAATTCACCCCTCCACTTT | CASSPGTDNSPLHF
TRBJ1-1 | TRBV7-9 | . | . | TGTGCCAGCAGCCGACAGAGAAACACTGAAGCTTTCTTT | CASSRQRNTEAFF
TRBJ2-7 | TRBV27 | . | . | TGTGCCAGCAGAAAACCAGGGGCGTCCTACGAGCAGTACTTC | CASRKPGASYEQYF
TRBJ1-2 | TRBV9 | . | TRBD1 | TGTGCCAGCAGCGTAGGCAGGGGGCAAAGCTATGGCTACACCTTC | CASSVGRGQSYGYTF
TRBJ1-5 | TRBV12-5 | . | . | TGTGCTAGTGGAATCAATTCGGCCCAGCATTTT | CASGINSAQHF
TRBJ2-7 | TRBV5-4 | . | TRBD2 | TGTGCCAGCAACCCGGGAGGGGGGGCGAGTGGCTACGAGCAGTACTTC | CASNPGGGASGYEQYF
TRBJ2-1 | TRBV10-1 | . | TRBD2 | TGCGCCAGCAGTGACCAACTAGCGGGAGGCTTCAATGAGCAGTTCTTC | CASSDQLAGGFNEQFF
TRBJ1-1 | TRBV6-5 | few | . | TGTGCCAGCACCTCGTACACTGAAGCTTTCTTT | CASTSYTEAFF
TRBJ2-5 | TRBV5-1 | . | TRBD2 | TGCGCCAGCAGCTTTTCGGGAGGCGGGTACCAAGAGACCCAGTACTTC | CASSFSGGGYQETQYF
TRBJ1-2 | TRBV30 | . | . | TGTGCCTGGAGTCCGGGAGGGGTCGGCTACACCTTC | CAWSPGGVGYTF
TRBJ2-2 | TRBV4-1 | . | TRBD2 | TGCGCCAGCAGCCTGGGACTAGCATTCACCGGGGAGCTGTTTTTT | CASSLGLAFTGELFF
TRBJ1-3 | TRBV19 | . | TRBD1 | TGTGCCAGGTACAGGGGTGGCTCTGGAAACACCATATATTTT | CARYRGGSGNTIYF
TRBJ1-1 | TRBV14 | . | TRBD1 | TGTGCCAGCAGCCAAGCGACAGGGGTCGGGTACACTGAAGCTTTCTTT | CASSQATGVGYTEAFF
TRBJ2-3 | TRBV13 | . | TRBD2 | TGTGCCAGCAGCTCTAGAGCCGGACTAGCGGGAACAGATACGCAGTATTTT | CASSSRAGLAGTDTQYF
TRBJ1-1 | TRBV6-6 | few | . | TGTGCCAGCAGAGTATCGCAGTACACTGAAGCTTTCTTT | CASRVSQYTEAFF
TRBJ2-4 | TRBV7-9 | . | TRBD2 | TGTGCCAGCAGCTTATCCACTAGCGTCAAAAACATTCAGTACTTC | CASSLSTSVKNIQYF
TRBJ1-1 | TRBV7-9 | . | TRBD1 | TGTGCCAGCAGTCCTACAGGGGACCCTGAAGCTTTCTTT | CASSPTGDPEAFF
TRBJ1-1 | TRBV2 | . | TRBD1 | TGTGCCAGCAGTGCACTCCAGGGGGGTACAGGGAACACTGAAGCTTTCTTT | CASSALQGGTGNTEAFF
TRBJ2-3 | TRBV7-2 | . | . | TGTGCCAGCAGCTTCCGGGATACGCAGTATTTT | CASSFRDTQYF
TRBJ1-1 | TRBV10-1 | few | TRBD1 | TGCGCCAGCAGTGACCAGGGGGAGATAGCTTTCTTT | CASSDQGEIAFF
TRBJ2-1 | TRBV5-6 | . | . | TGTGCCAGCAGCTTGGATGGTAGCGGATCCTTATGGGGGCAGTTCTTC | CASSLDGSGSLWGQFF
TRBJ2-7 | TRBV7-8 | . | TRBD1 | TGTGCCAGCAGCAGGGACAGGGCGAACGAGCAGTACTTC | CASSRDRANEQYF
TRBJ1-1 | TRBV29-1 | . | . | TGCAGCCCTAAGGAACTAAACACTGAAGCTTTCTTT | CSPKELNTEAFF
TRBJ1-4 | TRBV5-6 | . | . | TGTGCCAGCAGCTTGGTGGATCGTAGGAGTAATGAAAAACTGTTTTTT | CASSLVDRRSNEKLFF
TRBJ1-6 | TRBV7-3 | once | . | TGTGCCAGCAGCTTGGGGCAGGGTAGATCCCTCCACTTT | CASSLGQGRSLHF
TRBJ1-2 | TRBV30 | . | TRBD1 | TGTGCCGGGAAACGGACAGGGGGGAACTATGGCTACACCTTC | CAGKRTGGNYGYTF
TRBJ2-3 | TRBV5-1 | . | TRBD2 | TGCGCCAGCAGCTTCGGACTAGCGGGGGGGCCAAAGACAGATACGCAGTATTTT | CASSFGLAGGPKTDTQYF
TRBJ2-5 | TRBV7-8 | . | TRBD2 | TGTGCCAGCAGCTTAACCCTAGCGGGAGGGCGGGGGGAGACCCAGTACTTC | CASSLTLAGGRGETQYF
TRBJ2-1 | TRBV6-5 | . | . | TGTGCCAGCAGCCAGACTAGCTCCTACAATGAGCAGTTCTTC | CASSQTSSYNEQFF